The T cell receptor (beta chain) described here comes from a study of graft-versus-host responses after intestinal transplantation. Study-level results: HvG clone declines early post-transplant were associated with peak circulating GvH levels.

This clone was counted a few times. Trimming took off 2 bases at V and 1 base at J, with 15 bases between the two ends. The CDR3 extends over 16 amino acids. Germline V gene sequence: CDR1 SGHNT, CDR2 YYREEE (reference sequence). Using immunoSEQ multiplex PCR, the repertoire was profiled, and TCRdb retains in-frame clones only, with some absent. Of 8,000 to 9,000 clones in the sample, under 35% were seen once. The rearrangement uses TRBV5-4 and TRBJ1-2, with D tentatively TRBD1 (6 bases). This receptor was identified in a human patient who received an intestinal transplant. The sample was alloreactive CD4+ T cells from a mixed lymphocyte reaction culture, taken before intestinal transplant. The subset: CFSE-low proliferating T cells sorted from approximately 6-day pre-transplant mixed lymphocyte reaction (GvH or HvG direction). CDR3 protein: CASSFGQGISNYGYTF. DNA for the CDR3: TGTGCCAGCAGCTTCGGGCAGGGGATAAGTAACTATGGCTACACCTTC.